Here is one TCR beta chain with its context. V was trimmed by 5 bases and J by 2 bases, leaving 11 bases between them. The CDR3 covers 14 residues. Germline CDR1 SGHRS, CDR2 YFSETQ. The source of the sample is a study of blood T cells in healthy people across ages. Using a J-beta primer mix together with a sample-barcoded 5' primer, a second PCR was run for roughly 7 to 12 cycles. TCRdb called the 5' RACE reads again in MiXCR, with one record for every CDR3 protein. Seen here are fewer than 2,000,000 distinct CDR3 sequences, about two fifths observed once, and the top ten hold 20% to 25%. The chain couples TRBV5-1 to TRBJ2-1; D might be TRBD2 (5 bases). The receptor comes from a human donor in good health. The sequenced sample consisted of blood. CDR3 DNA sequence: TGCGCCAGCAGAGGTGGGGAGCCCTACAATGAGCAGTTCTTC. It specifies CASRGGEPYNEQFF.